One sample yielded the 25 T cell receptor beta chains listed below, sequenced in a study of T cell responses to AZD1222 COVID-19 vaccine. Using immunoSEQ multiplex PCR, the repertoire was profiled, and TCRdb retains in-frame clones only, with some absent. This sample has roughly 150,000 clones, with 85% to 90% found just once. The sample consisted of peripheral blood, taken on day 0 of AZD1222 vaccination. The receptors come from an adult in good health.

The J gene is TRBJ1-1, the V gene TRBV10-3; D possibly corresponds to TRBD1 (5 bases). The CDR3 is 14 amino acids. V was shortened by 10 bases and J by 3 bases, with 18 bases between the two germline ends. Germline V lookup: CDR1 ENHRY, CDR2 SYGVKD. In DNA form, the CDR3 reads TGTGCCACCCGCGCCCAACTGGGGGACACTGAAGCTTTCTTT. This gives the protein CATRAQLGDTEAFF.

The chain employs TRBV3-1 (or the pseudogene TRBV3-2) and TRBJ2-2; 9 nucleotides line up with TRBD1. Germline V lookup: CDR1 LGHDT, CDR2 YNNKEL (reference sequence). After removal of 4 bases from V and 2 bases from J, the junction contained 8 bases not matched to a gene. This CDR3 has 17 residues. The CDR3 DNA reads as TGTGCCAGCAGCCCGGACAGGGGTGGAATAAACACCGGGGAGCTGTTTTTT. It codes for CASSPDRGGINTGELFF.

The chain couples TRBV6-2 or TRBV6-3 to TRBJ1-2; the match to TRBD1 covers 7 bases. This CDR3 spans 16 amino acids. The germline CDR1 and CDR2 sequences are MNHEY and SVGEGT. The junction had 18 bases not matched to a gene; V was cut back by 6 bases and J by 8 bases. CDR3 in amino acids: CASSKDRDRSLYGYTF. As DNA, the CDR3 is TGTGCCAGCAGCAAAGACCGGGACAGATCTCTGTACGGCTACACCTTC.

The chain carries TRBV11-1 and TRBJ2-7; D might be TRBD1 or TRBD2, each matching 5 bases. V lost 8 bases and J lost 5, with 13 bases in between. Per the germline V gene, CDR1 is SGHAT and CDR2 is FQDESV (reference sequence). The CDR3 is 12 amino acids. The CDR3 is CASLGDSDEQYF. The CDR3 nucleotides read TGTGCCAGCTTGGGGGATAGCGACGAGCAGTACTTC.

The chain is built from TRBV6-1 and TRBJ2-7; D gene ambiguous. V dropped 3 bases and J dropped 4 bases, with 10 bases sitting between them. The CDR3 runs 13 residues. Germline CDR1 reads MNHNS; CDR2 reads SASEGT. CDR3 in amino acids: CASSESRWYEQYV. In DNA form, the CDR3 reads TGTGCCAGCAGTGAGTCCCGCTGGTACGAGCAGTACGTC.

The chain couples TRBV3-1 (or the pseudogene TRBV3-2) to TRBJ1-1; D remains ambiguous. V was trimmed by 0 bases and J by 4 bases, leaving 15 bases between them. The CDR3 totals 16 residues. Germline-derived CDR1 and CDR2 are LGHDT and YNNKEL (reference sequence). This CDR3 reads CASSQDNGLGTTEAFF. The CDR3 DNA sequence: TGTGCCAGCAGCCAAGATAACGGCCTCGGCACCACTGAAGCTTTCTTT.

The gene calls are TRBV6-5 and TRBJ2-1, with 7 bases matching TRBD2. The CDR3 consists of 15 residues. Germline V lookup: CDR1 MNHEY, CDR2 SVGAGI. V lost 6 bases, J lost 6 bases, and 11 bases stayed unmatched. CDR3 residues: CASRAGTIEFNEQFF. DNA of the CDR3: TGTGCCAGCAGGGCCGGGACTATTGAATTCAATGAGCAGTTCTTC.

The chain recombines TRBV29-1 with TRBJ1-1; the D gene is possibly TRBD1 (5 bases). V gave up 6 bases and J gave up 1 base, with 12 bases separating them. Germline-derived CDR1 and CDR2 are SQVTM and ANQGSEA. CDR3 length: 13 amino acids. CDR3 DNA: TGCAGCGTACTCAGCGGGGGGAACACTGAAGCTTTCTTT. Its translation is CSVLSGGNTEAFF.

V usage is TRBV11-2 and J usage is TRBJ2-7; TRBD1 might be the D (6 bases). Germline V gene lookup returns CDR1 SGHAT and CDR2 FQNNGV. V was pared by 1 base and J by 3 bases, with 16 bases between. This CDR3 is built from 16 residues. The CDR3 region has the DNA TGTGCCAGCAGCTTAGGTCCGGACAGCAACTTCTACGAGCAGTACGTC. This gives the protein CASSLGPDSNFYEQYV.

The gene calls are TRBV6-1 and TRBJ2-7, with 12 positions matching TRBD1. V shed 0 bases, J shed 4 bases, and the junction held 7 bases outside the gene matches. Per the germline V gene, CDR1 is MNHNS and CDR2 is SASEGT. This CDR3 has 17 residues. In nucleotides, the CDR3 is TGTGCCAGCAGTGAAGCGGGCCCGGGACAGGGGGCTTACGAGCAGTACTTC. Protein: CASSEAGPGQGAYEQYF.

The genes are TRBV6-5 and TRBJ1-2; a weak D match, TRBD1 (6 bases). V lost 0 bases and J 4 bases, leaving 12 bases between the germline ends. This CDR3 spans 15 amino acids. Germline V gene lookup returns CDR1 MNHEY and CDR2 SVGAGI. The CDR3 nucleotides are TGTGCCAGCAGTTACTCTTCCAGGGGAAGCTATGGCTACACCTTC. Translation: CASSYSSRGSYGYTF.

This chain connects TRBV5-1 to TRBJ1-6; 8 bases map to TRBD1. Germline CDR1 SGHRS, CDR2 YFSETQ. CDR3 length equals 14 residues. The J segment lost 7 bases and the V segment lost 4 bases, leaving 4 bases of the junction unmatched. The chain's CDR3 is CASSQGQENSPLHF. CDR3 sequence (DNA): TGCGCCAGCAGCCAGGGACAGGAGAATTCACCCCTCCACTTT.

The chain uses TRBV19 and TRBJ1-4; 9 bases map to TRBD1. With 5 bases clipped from V and 10 bases from J, the junction kept 23 bases outside the gene matches. This CDR3 has 19 residues. CDR1 is LNHDA and CDR2 is SQIVND in the germline V gene (reference sequence). The CDR3 loop reads CASSFDGQGLLPLSGKLFF. The DNA of the CDR3 is TGTGCCAGTAGTTTCGACGGACAGGGGTTATTGCCCCTATCTGGAAAACTGTTTTTT.

A single count supports this clone. V is TRBV7-9 and J is TRBJ1-1, with D hard to call. Trimming stripped 3 bases from V and 1 base from J, with 12 bases between. Germline V CDR1 and CDR2: SEHNR, FQNEAQ (reference sequence). This CDR3 is built from 15 residues. CDR3 protein: CASSLAGVGNTEAFF. CDR3 DNA sequence: TGTGCCAGCAGCTTGGCAGGTGTCGGGAACACTGAAGCTTTCTTT.

This clone was detected once. This chain uses TRBV15 with TRBJ2-5; the D is unclear. V dropped 0 bases and J dropped 2 bases, with 10 bases sitting between them. The CDR3 has 15 residues. From germline, CDR1 is LNHNV and CDR2 YYDKDF (reference sequence). In DNA form, the CDR3 reads TGTGCCACCAGCAGAGACTTTGGGGTTCAAGAGACCCAGTACTTC. As protein: CATSRDFGVQETQYF.

The rearrangement uses TRBV6-4 and TRBJ1-6; D ambiguous. V lost 4 bases to trimming and J lost 7 bases, with 20 bases between them. CDR3 length: 17 amino acids. From germline, CDR1 is MRHNA and CDR2 SNTAGT. The CDR3 spells CASSVGGTTSMNSPLHF. CDR3 sequence (DNA): TGTGCCAGCAGTGTCGGAGGCACCACCTCGATGAATTCACCCCTCCACTTT.

This rearrangement joins TRBV7-8 to TRBJ2-1; tentative D call: TRBD1 (7 bases). Germline V lookup: CDR1 SGHVS, CDR2 FQNEAQ. V was pared by 0 bases and J by 3 bases, with 15 bases between. The CDR3 totals 17 residues. CDR3 protein: CASSLAWSGGNYNEQFF. The CDR3 DNA follows: TGTGCCAGCAGCTTAGCGTGGTCAGGGGGGAACTACAATGAGCAGTTCTTC.

The genes are TRBV4-1 and TRBJ1-5; D gene uncertain. CDR3 length: 16 residues. V lost 1 base and J 0 bases, leaving 10 bases between the germline ends. CDR1 MGHRA and CDR2 YSYEKL come from the germline V gene. The CDR3 DNA is TGCGCCAGCAGCCAAGTAGAGGGTCATAGCAATCAGCCCCAGCATTTT. Translation gives CASSQVEGHSNQPQHF.

The chain has TRBV11-2 and TRBJ2-1, with 8 positions matching TRBD1. The length of the CDR3 is 15 residues. V shed 5 bases and J 10 bases; nucleotides not matched to a gene: 13. CDR1 is SGHAT, CDR2 FQNNGV, per germline. CDR3 protein: CASSPTAGTGYEQFF. DNA of the CDR3: TGTGCCAGCAGCCCCACAGCCGGGACAGGATACGAGCAGTTCTTC. The full variable domain, completed using reference TRBV11-2 and TRBJ2-1, is EAGVAQSPRYKIIEKRQSVAFWCNPISGHATLYWYQQILGQGPKLLIQFQNNGVVDDSQLPKDRFSAERLKGVDSTLKIQPAKLEDSAVYLCASSPTAGTGYEQFFGPGTRLTVL.

The chain recombines TRBV3-1 (or the pseudogene TRBV3-2) with TRBJ2-2; no clear D gene. This CDR3 is 13 amino acids long. CDR1 and CDR2 (germline): LGHDT, YNNKEL (reference sequence). V was shortened by 0 bases and J by 5 bases, with 4 bases between the two germline ends. In DNA, the CDR3 is TGTGCCAGCAGCCAAGATCCTACCGGGGAGCTGTTTTTT. It codes for CASSQDPTGELFF.

This rearrangement joins TRBV7-2 to TRBJ1-5; 8 nucleotides line up with TRBD1. The germline V gene encodes CDR1 SGHTA and CDR2 FQGNSA. The ends lost 3 bases at V and 6 bases at J; junction bases unmatched: 7. The CDR3 length is 15 residues. The CDR3 loop is CASSLRTGLGQPQHF. The CDR3 DNA is TGTGCCAGCAGCTTGAGGACAGGGTTGGGTCAGCCCCAGCATTTT. The full variable domain, completed using reference TRBV7-2 and TRBJ1-5, is GAGVSQSPSNKVTEKGKDVELRCDPISGHTALYWYRQSLGQGLEFLIYFQGNSAPDKSGLPSDRFSAERTGGSVSTLTIQRTQQEDSAVYLCASSLRTGLGQPQHFGDGTRLSIL.

This chain connects TRBV7-3 to TRBJ2-2; tentative D call: TRBD1 (5 bases). The germline gives CDR1 SGHTA, CDR2 FQGTGA. The CDR3 loop spans 14 amino acids. The V end was cut by 2 bases, the J end by 5 bases, with 9 bases between. DNA for the CDR3: TGTGCCAGCAGCTTAGGCTGGACAACCGGGGAGCTGTTTTTT. It translates to CASSLGWTTGELFF.

V usage is TRBV27 and J usage is TRBJ1-5, with 8 nucleotides matching TRBD1. V was clipped by 6 bases and J by 11 bases; unmatched bases: 9. This CDR3 spans 13 amino acids. Germline V gene lookup returns CDR1 MNHEY and CDR2 SMNVEV (reference sequence). CDR3 nucleotides: TGTGCCAGCAGGCAGGGGGCGAGAAACTCCCAGCATTTT. It codes for CASRQGARNSQHF.

This clone was seen only a few times. The CDR3 loop is CASSFRDRVSYGYTF. The DNA for the CDR3 is TGCGCCAGCAGCTTCCGGGACAGGGTCTCCTATGGCTACACCTTC. The J gene is TRBJ1-2, the V gene TRBV5-1; TRBD1 agrees at 9 bases. In germline, CDR1 is SGHRS, CDR2 YFSETQ. The CDR3 is 15 amino acids. V was pared by 2 bases and J by 4 bases, with 6 bases of the junction left unmatched. Together with reference TRBV5-1 and TRBJ1-2, the CDR3 gives the full variable domain: KAGVTQTPRYLIKTRGQQVTLSCSPISGHRSVSWYQQTPGQGLQFLFEYFSETQRNKGNFPGRFSGRQFSNSRSEMNVSTLELGDSALYLCASSFRDRVSYGYTFGSGTRLTVV.

The chain has TRBV6-6 and TRBJ1-2, with TRBD1 identical over 7 bases. The ends lost 2 bases at V and 4 bases at J; junction bases unmatched: 7. CDR1 is MNHNY and CDR2 is SVGAGI in the germline V gene (reference sequence). The CDR3 is made up of 15 amino acids. CDR3 bases: TGTGCCAGCAGTTACGCGACAGGGTCCGCCTATGGCTACACCTTC. Protein product: CASSYATGSAYGYTF.